The present TCR beta chain was sequenced within a study of blood T cell repertoires in COVID-19. In assigning cohorts, the study relied on participant-reported clinical history. Per the authors' pipeline: Using reference gene primer amplification, nucleated cell counts were estimated. TCRdb's copy holds only in-frame clones and misses some; the assay was immunoSEQ multiplex PCR. The V and J calls and clone size are taken from that table; D and trimming were inferred from the DNA. The sample includes about 270,000 clones, approximately 90% of them seen just once. The source is a woman aged 25-40 years with acute COVID-19. The specimen sequenced was PBMCs or T cells enriched from blood (not recorded which).

The CDR3 protein is CAISESAGLDTQYF. The DNA of the CDR3 is TGTGCCATCAGTGAGTCAGCAGGGCTGGATACGCAGTATTTT. The chain is built from TRBV10-3 and TRBJ2-3; D perhaps matches TRBD1 (5 bases). Germline loops: CDR1 ENHRY, CDR2 SYGVKD. The ends were cut back, 0 bases at V and 6 bases at J, with 10 bases in the middle. The CDR3 is 14 amino acids.